This T cell receptor beta chain was captured by sequencing in a study of neoadjuvant anti-PD-1 for oral cavity cancer. For the study at large: Patients without progression got a fourth dose around day 43. Study results and limitations: After neoadjuvant nivolumab, PBMC T cell clonality was significantly higher in non-responders than responders.

Note on this clone: Its antigen is not identified.

Time point denoted: after neoadjuvant nivolumab, at surgical resection. Patients had newly diagnosed, untreated stage II-IVA oral cavity squamous cell carcinoma. Six replicates per PBMC sample, mostly from 480 ng of genomic DNA. Generated by immunoSEQ multiplex PCR, the TCRdb table keeps only in-frame clones and is missing some. This sample yields over 10,000 clones, of which over 55% are seen a single time; approximately 2.3% belongs to the top ten. The clonotype comes from a person aged 35-79 years with oral cavity squamous cell carcinoma. The material was PBMCs, obtained after nivolumab (anti-PD-1) treatment.

The DNA for the CDR3 is TGCGCCAGCAGAGTTTCTAGCGGGGCTAGCACAGATACGCAGTATTTT. It specifies CASRVSSGASTDTQYF. The rearrangement uses TRBV10-2 and TRBJ2-3, with 9 bases fitting TRBD2. The CDR3 covers 16 residues. With 6 bases clipped from V and 0 bases from J, the junction kept 7 bases outside the gene matches. Germline loops: CDR1 WSHSY, CDR2 SAAADI.